These 14 T cell receptor beta chains were sequenced from one sample in a study of response to subunit inactivated influenza vaccine. A single record per CDR3 protein comes from TCRdb applying MiXCR to the RT-PCR reads. The data contain roughly 630,000 distinct CDR3 sequences, about 15% of them singletons. This material consisted of PBMCs from blood, taken 14 to 15 days before vaccination. All receptors come from a man aged 45 to 65 who received an inactivated influenza vaccine.

This clonotype was seen only a few times. The CDR3 DNA reads TGTGCCAGCGGGGGAGCGACAGTGGGTGGCGAGCAGTACTTC. Its protein is CASGGATVGGEQYF. The chain carries TRBV7-9 and TRBJ2-7; D tentatively reads TRBD1 or TRBD2 (5 bases each). The CDR3 spans 14 residues. The V and J ends lost 8 bases and 6 bases respectively, with 20 bases between them. Germline CDR1 is SEHNR and CDR2 is FQNEAQ (reference sequence).

This clonotype has just a few counts. The chain employs TRBV3-1 and TRBJ2-2, with D uncertain. The CDR3 sequence is 17 residues long. CDR1 is LGHDT, CDR2 YNNKEL, per germline (reference sequence). Trimming left V 1 base short and J 4 bases short, with 16 bases between. CDR3 protein: CASSQGAYILGTGELFF. The CDR3 DNA reads as TGTGCCAGCAGCCAAGGAGCCTATATACTGGGCACCGGGGAGCTGTTTTTT.

This chain links TRBV7-2 with TRBJ2-5, with 13 bases matching TRBD2. J lost 9 bases, V lost 1 base, and 5 bases had no gene match. The CDR3 totals 15 residues. Germline assignment: CDR1 SGHTA and CDR2 FQGNSA. The CDR3 nucleotides are TGTGCCAGCAGCTTAGAAGGACTAGCGGGGGCACCCCAGTACTTC. Its translation: CASSLEGLAGAPQYF.

In its sample, this clonotype was seen a few times. The chain employs TRBV5-1 and TRBJ2-5; TRBD2 agrees at 11 bases. The germline V gene encodes CDR1 SGHRS and CDR2 YFSETQ. The V and J ends lost 4 bases and 2 bases, in that order; junction bases with no gene match: 10. The length of the CDR3 is 17 residues. The CDR3 spells CASSLDGLAGGQETQYF. CDR3 nucleotides: TGCGCCAGCAGCCTGGATGGTCTAGCGGGAGGACAAGAGACCCAGTACTTC.

This clonotype was seen a handful of times. The chain carries TRBV6-5 and TRBJ2-5, with a tentative D call TRBD2 (6 bases). Germline V gene sequence: CDR1 MNHEY, CDR2 SVGAGI. V shed 1 base and J shed 9 bases, with 12 bases lying between them. The CDR3 length is 13 residues. The CDR3 loop is CASSYYGGVAQYF. In DNA form, the CDR3 reads TGTGCCAGCAGTTACTACGGGGGAGTGGCCCAGTACTTC.

This clonotype occurred many times. The rearrangement uses TRBV12-3 or TRBV12-4 and TRBJ2-3, with D maybe TRBD2 (6 bases). CDR3 length equals 13 residues. Trimming shortened V by 4 bases and J by 4 bases, and 9 bases separated the two germline ends. CDR3: CASSSGVPDTQYF. As DNA, the CDR3 is TGTGCCAGCAGTTCGGGGGTGCCAGATACGCAGTATTTT.

The table lists this clonotype with many counts. The genes are TRBV3-1 and TRBJ1-6; D not resolved. CDR3 length: 16 residues. The V gene's germline CDR1 is LGHDT and CDR2 YNNKEL (reference sequence). V was trimmed by 0 bases and J by 6 bases, leaving 12 bases between them. Written as DNA, the CDR3 is TGTGCCAGCAGCCAAGATCTTCCGGGGTTTAATTCACCCCTCCACTTT. Translating it yields CASSQDLPGFNSPLHF.

V is TRBV12-3 or TRBV12-4 and J is TRBJ2-1, with 8 bases aligning to TRBD2. The trim removed 3 bases at V and 10 bases at J, leaving 8 bases unmatched. The CDR3 is 14 amino acids. The DNA of the CDR3 is TGTGCCAGCAGTTTGTCGGTGGCGGGAGGAGAGCAGTTCTTC. Its protein product is CASSLSVAGGEQFF.

A few counts support this clonotype. The chain joins TRBV12-3 or TRBV12-4 to TRBJ2-5; D unresolved. This CDR3 is built from 13 residues. Trimming cost V 5 bases and J 4 bases, with 11 bases left between them. CDR3 coding DNA: TGTGCCAGCAGTAAGGCATCACGAGAGACCCAGTACTTC. Translating gives CASSKASRETQYF.

The V call is TRBV5-1, the J call TRBJ2-7; TRBD1 is a possible D gene (6 bases). In germline, CDR1 is SGHRS, CDR2 YFSETQ. The ends were cut back, 6 bases at V and 5 bases at J, with 18 bases in the middle. The CDR3 covers 14 residues. This chain's CDR3 is CASNSQGNGNEQYF. The CDR3 region has the DNA TGCGCCAGCAATTCCCAGGGGAACGGCAACGAGCAGTACTTC.

The rearrangement uses TRBV27 and TRBJ2-1, with D unresolved. V was cut by 5 bases and J by 4 bases, with 9 bases left in between. The length of the CDR3 is 13 residues. Germline values: CDR1 MNHEY, CDR2 SMNVEV (reference sequence). CDR3 DNA sequence: TGTGCCAGCAGTCCCCACCCTTACAATGAGCAGTTCTTC. Its translation is CASSPHPYNEQFF.

This clonotype appeared a few times. The gene calls are TRBV7-8 and TRBJ1-4; 11 nucleotides line up with TRBD1. V lost 5 bases to trimming and J lost 8 bases; unmatched junction nucleotides: 7. Germline CDR1 is SGHVS and CDR2 is FQNEAQ. The CDR3 contains 15 residues. The CDR3 loop is CASSPRDRGSEKLFF. The DNA of the CDR3 is TGTGCCAGCAGCCCCCGGGACAGGGGGAGCGAAAAACTGTTTTTT.

This clonotype was detected a few times. The chain couples TRBV6-2 or TRBV6-3 to TRBJ2-4, with 8 bases aligning to TRBD1. V trimming: 6 bases; J trimming: 6 bases; junction bases outside the gene matches: 10. Per germline, CDR1 MNHEY and CDR2 SVGEGT. CDR3 length equals 15 residues. CDR3 in amino acids: CASSSDRGVLNIQYF. The CDR3 nucleotides read TGTGCCAGCAGCAGCGACAGGGGAGTTTTAAACATTCAGTACTTC.

Only a few counts were recorded for this clonotype. This rearrangement joins TRBV7-2 to TRBJ2-2; TRBD2 aligns across 10 bases. Germline lookup yields CDR1 SGHTA and CDR2 FQGNSA. The length of the CDR3 is 16 residues. J gave up 5 bases and V 1 base, and 4 bases lay outside the gene matches. CDR3 coding DNA: TGTGCCAGCAGCTTAGTTGCTAGCGGGAGAACCGGGGAGCTGTTTTTT. It specifies CASSLVASGRTGELFF.